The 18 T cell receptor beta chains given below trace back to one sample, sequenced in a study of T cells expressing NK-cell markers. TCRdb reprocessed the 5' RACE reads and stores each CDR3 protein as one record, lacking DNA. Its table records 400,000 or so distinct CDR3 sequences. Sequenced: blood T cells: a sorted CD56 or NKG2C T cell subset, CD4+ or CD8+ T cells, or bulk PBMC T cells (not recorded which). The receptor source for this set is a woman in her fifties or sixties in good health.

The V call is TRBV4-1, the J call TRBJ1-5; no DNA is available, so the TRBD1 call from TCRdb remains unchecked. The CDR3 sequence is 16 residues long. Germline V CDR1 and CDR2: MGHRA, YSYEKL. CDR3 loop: CASSQDAGVGYTPQHF.

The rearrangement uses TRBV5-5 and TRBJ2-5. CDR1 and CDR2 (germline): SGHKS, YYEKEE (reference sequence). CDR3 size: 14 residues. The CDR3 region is CASSFSQSKETQYF. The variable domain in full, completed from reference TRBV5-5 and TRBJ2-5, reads DAGVTQSPTHLIKTRGQQVTLRCSPISGHKSVSWYQQVLGQGPQFIFQYYEKEERGRGNFPDRFSARQFPNYSSELNVNALLLGDSALYLCASSFSQSKETQYFGPGTRLLVL.

CDR3 sequence reads: CASSFRLEVAEQFF. The rearrangement links TRBV12-3 or TRBV12-4 to TRBJ2-1; TCRdb selects TRBD2, and the lack of DNA leaves this call unchecked. The length of the CDR3 is 14 residues.

The CDR3 spells CAIRVDRERNSPLHF. The J gene is TRBJ1-6, the V gene TRBV10-3; TCRdb proposes TRBD1, but this gene call is untestable without DNA. The germline V gene encodes CDR1 ENHRY and CDR2 SYGVKD. This CDR3 has 15 residues.

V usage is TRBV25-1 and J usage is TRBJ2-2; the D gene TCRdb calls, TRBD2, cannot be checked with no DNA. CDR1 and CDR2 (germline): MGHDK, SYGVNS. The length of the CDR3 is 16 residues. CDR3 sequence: CASSTLGQTNTGELFF.

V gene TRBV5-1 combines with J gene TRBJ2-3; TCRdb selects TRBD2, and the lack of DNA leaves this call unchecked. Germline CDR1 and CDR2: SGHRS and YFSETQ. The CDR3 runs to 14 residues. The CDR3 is CASAPGLFMDTQYF.

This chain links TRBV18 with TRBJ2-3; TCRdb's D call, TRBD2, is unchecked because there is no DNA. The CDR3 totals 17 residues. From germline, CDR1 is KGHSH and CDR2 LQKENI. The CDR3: CASSPTWDLTSTDTQYF. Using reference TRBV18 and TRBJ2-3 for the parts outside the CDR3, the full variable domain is NAGVMQNPRHLVRRRGQEARLRCSPMKGHSHVYWYRQLPEEGLKFMVYLQKENIIDESGMPKERFSAEFPKEGPSILRIQQVVRGDSAAYFCASSPTWDLTSTDTQYFGPGTRLTVL.

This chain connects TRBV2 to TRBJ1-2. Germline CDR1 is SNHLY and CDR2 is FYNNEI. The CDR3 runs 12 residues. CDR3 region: CASSPLREGYTF.

CDR3 region: CSVCRSNTYEQYF. The J gene is TRBJ2-7, the V gene TRBV29-1. This CDR3 region has 13 residues. The germline gives CDR1 SQVTM, CDR2 ANQGSEA.

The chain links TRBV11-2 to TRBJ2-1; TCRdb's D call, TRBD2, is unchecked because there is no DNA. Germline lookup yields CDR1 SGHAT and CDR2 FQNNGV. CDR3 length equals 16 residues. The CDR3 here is CASSLLTSGSSDEQFF. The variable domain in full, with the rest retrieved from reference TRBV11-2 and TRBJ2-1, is EAGVAQSPRYKIIEKRQSVAFWCNPISGHATLYWYQQILGQGPKLLIQFQNNGVVDDSQLPKDRFSAERLKGVDSTLKIQPAKLEDSAVYLCASSLLTSGSSDEQFFGPGTRLTVL.

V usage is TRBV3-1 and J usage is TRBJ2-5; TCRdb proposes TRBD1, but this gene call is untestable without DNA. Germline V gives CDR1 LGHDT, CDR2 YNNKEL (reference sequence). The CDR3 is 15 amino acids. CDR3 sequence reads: CASSQPDRAGKTQYF.

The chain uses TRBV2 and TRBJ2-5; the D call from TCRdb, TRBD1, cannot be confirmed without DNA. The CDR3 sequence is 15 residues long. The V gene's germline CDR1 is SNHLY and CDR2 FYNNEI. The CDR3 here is CASRISGQGRETQYF.

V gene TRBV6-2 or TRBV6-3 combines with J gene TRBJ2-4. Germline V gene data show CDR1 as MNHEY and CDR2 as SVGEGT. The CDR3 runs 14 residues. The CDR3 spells CASSSTMRQNIQYF.

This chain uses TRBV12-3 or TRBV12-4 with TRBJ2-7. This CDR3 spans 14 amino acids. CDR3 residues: CASSSTYKSYEQYF.

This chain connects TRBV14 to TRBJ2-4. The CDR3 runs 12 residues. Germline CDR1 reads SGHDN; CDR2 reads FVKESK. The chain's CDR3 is CASSQASAIQYF.

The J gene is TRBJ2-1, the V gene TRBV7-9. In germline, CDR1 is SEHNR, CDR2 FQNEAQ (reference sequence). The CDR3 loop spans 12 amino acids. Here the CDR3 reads CATLAGVGEQFF.

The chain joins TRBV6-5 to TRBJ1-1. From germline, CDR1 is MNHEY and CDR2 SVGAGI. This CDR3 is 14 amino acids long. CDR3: CASSSGSGGFEAFF.

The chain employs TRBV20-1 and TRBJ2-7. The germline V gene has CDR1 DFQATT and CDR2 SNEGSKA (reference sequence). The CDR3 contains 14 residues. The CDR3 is CSASRKPTIYEQYF.